A single sample gave rise to the 27 T cell receptor beta chains below, sequenced in a study of blood T cell repertoires in COVID-19. Assay: immunoSEQ multiplex PCR; the TCRdb copy retains only in-frame clones and omits some. The sample carries about 50,000 clones, 90% recorded once. Input material: peripheral blood. Source of these receptors: a woman older than 75 with acute or convalescent COVID-19.

The V gene is TRBV5-1, the J gene TRBJ1-2, with D unresolved. V was trimmed by 2 bases and J by 4 bases, leaving 9 bases between them. The CDR3 runs to 13 residues. Germline V CDR1 and CDR2: SGHRS, YFSETQ. CDR3 nucleotides: TGCGCCAGCAGCTTTGACGGACTCTATGGCTACACCTTC. Encoded protein: CASSFDGLYGYTF.

This clone showed up just once. The chain carries TRBV7-2 and TRBJ2-7; 10 bases map to TRBD2. The CDR3 runs 15 residues. The V and J ends lost 5 bases and 5 bases, in that order; junction bases with no gene match: 9. CDR1 is SGHTA and CDR2 is FQGNSA in the germline V gene. The CDR3 bases are TGTGCCAGCAGCCTCTCTAGCGGGAGCTTCCACGAGCAGTACTTC. It yields the protein CASSLSSGSFHEQYF.

V usage is TRBV7-3 and J usage is TRBJ2-5; TRBD2 aligns across 8 bases. Germline lookup yields CDR1 SGHTA and CDR2 FQGTGA. V dropped 5 bases and J dropped 5; count of bases not matched to a gene: 10. There are 15 residues in the CDR3. The CDR3, as DNA: TGTGCCAGCAGCCTATCCGGGACTAGGTCGGAGACCCAGTACTTC. Translation: CASSLSGTRSETQYF. Full variable domain (outside the CDR3, taken from reference TRBV7-3 and TRBJ2-5): GAGVSQTPSNKVTEKGKYVELRCDPISGHTALYWYRQSLGQGPEFLIYFQGTGAADDSGLPNDRFFAVRPEGSVSTLKIQRTERGDSAVYLCASSLSGTRSETQYFGPGTRLLVL.

V is TRBV6-5 and J is TRBJ2-1, with TRBD2 identical over 8 bases. V trimming: 1 base; J trimming: 6 bases; junction bases outside the gene matches: 5. There are 15 residues in the CDR3. CDR1 MNHEY and CDR2 SVGAGI come from the germline V gene. Written as DNA, the CDR3 is TGTGCCAGCAGTTACTGGACTAGCTCCAGCAATGAGCAGTTCTTC. Translated, it gives CASSYWTSSSNEQFF.

The chain carries TRBV3-1 (or the pseudogene TRBV3-2) and TRBJ2-1; TRBD2 matches at 9 bases. CDR1 and CDR2 (germline): LGHDT, YNNKEL (reference sequence). V lost 1 base and J lost 0; bases outside the gene matches: 10. The CDR3 loop spans 19 amino acids. The CDR3 sequence is CASSQGGLASTSSYNEQFF. DNA of the CDR3: TGTGCCAGCAGCCAAGGAGGACTAGCGTCGACCTCCTCCTACAATGAGCAGTTCTTC.

The chain couples TRBV7-2 to TRBJ1-2; a possible D gene is TRBD1 (5 bases). The CDR3 runs to 15 residues. Trimming stripped 1 base from V and 8 bases from J, with 17 bases between. Looked up from germline, CDR1 is SGHTA and CDR2 is FQGNSA. The CDR3 loop is CASSLGRGSGEGYTF. The CDR3 DNA sequence: TGTGCCAGCAGCTTAGGGCGCGGGTCGGGGGAAGGCTACACCTTC.

The rearrangement uses TRBV18 and TRBJ1-2; TRBD1 matches at 8 bases. This CDR3 has 15 residues. V lost 4 bases to trimming and J lost 2 bases; unmatched junction nucleotides: 6. Germline CDR1 KGHSH, CDR2 LQKENI. CDR3 region: CASSHEGQGNYGYTF. For the CDR3, the DNA is TGTGCCAGCTCACACGAAGGACAGGGCAACTATGGCTACACCTTC.

Only a few counts were recorded for this clone. V and J are TRBV7-2 and TRBJ1-2; a weak D match, TRBD1 (6 bases). The CDR3 totals 15 residues. With 0 bases removed from V and 2 bases from J, the gap between germline ends came to 10 bases. CDR1 is SGHTA, CDR2 FQGNSA, per germline. The CDR3 here is CASSLALGANYGYTF. The CDR3 DNA reads TGTGCCAGCAGCTTAGCGCTGGGGGCGAACTATGGCTACACCTTC.

J is TRBJ2-1 and V is TRBV18; TRBD2 agrees at 7 bases. The germline V gene has CDR1 KGHSH and CDR2 LQKENI. The CDR3 is 16 residues long. The V and J ends lost 4 bases and 0 bases, in that order; junction bases with no gene match: 6. CDR3 sequence reads: CASSRYQRGSYNEQFF. The CDR3 nucleotides are TGTGCCAGCTCACGGTACCAGCGGGGCTCCTACAATGAGCAGTTCTTC.

The rearrangement uses TRBV2 and TRBJ2-6; 8 bases agree with TRBD1. Germline values: CDR1 SNHLY, CDR2 FYNNEI. CDR3 length equals 16 residues. The V segment lost 5 bases and the J segment 1 base; nucleotides outside the gene matches: 4. The DNA of the CDR3 is TGTGCCAGCAGTCTAAGGACAGGGTCTGGGGCCAACGTCCTGACTTTC. It codes for CASSLRTGSGANVLTF.

V gene TRBV6-6 combines with J gene TRBJ2-1, with 12 positions matching TRBD2. Germline CDR1 MNHNY, CDR2 SVGAGI (reference sequence). The CDR3 runs to 14 residues. The V gene end was trimmed by 5 bases and the J gene end by 9 bases; junction bases not matched to a gene: 5. This CDR3 is CASSRLAGVAEQFF. The CDR3 coding sequence is TGTGCCAGCAGTAGACTAGCGGGAGTTGCTGAGCAGTTCTTC.

CDR3 DNA sequence: TGTGCCAGCAGCTTGGAGACTAGCCCAATCTACGAGCAGTACTTC. This codes for CASSLETSPIYEQYF. The J gene is TRBJ2-7, the V gene TRBV5-4; TRBD2 matches 7 bases. Trimming took 0 bases from V and 3 from J; bases not matched to a gene: 6. The CDR3 is made up of 15 amino acids. Germline CDR1 is SGHNT and CDR2 is YYREEE (reference sequence).

This rearrangement joins TRBV4-1 to TRBJ1-2, with TRBD1 matching over 7 bases. The germline V gene has CDR1 MGHRA and CDR2 YSYEKL. J lost 0 bases, V lost 2 bases, and 9 bases had no gene match. CDR3 length: 17 residues. Here the CDR3 reads CASSQPQGVTANYGYTF. The CDR3 bases are TGCGCCAGCAGCCAACCTCAGGGGGTTACCGCTAACTATGGCTACACCTTC.

Turning to this clone: Germline is not matched at one junction end, which may reflect a read error. The chain links TRBV28 to TRBJ1-1; no clear D gene. Germline CDR1 reads MDHEN; CDR2 reads SYDVKM. This CDR3 spans 14 amino acids. The CDR3 DNA follows: TGTGCCAGCAGTTTCTTCAACACCAACAGTGAAGCTTTCTTT. Its translation: CASSFFNTNSEAFF.

The chain joins TRBV18 to TRBJ1-3; D remains unclear. The germline V gene has CDR1 KGHSH and CDR2 LQKENI. V shed 2 bases and J shed 1 base, with 15 bases lying between them. The CDR3 runs to 17 residues. This chain's CDR3 is CASSPGQILESGNTIYF. CDR3 nucleotides: TGTGCCAGCTCACCAGGGCAGATTCTTGAGTCTGGAAACACCATATATTTT.

This clone was observed a single time. The V gene is TRBV14, the J gene TRBJ2-4; TRBD1 aligns across 7 bases. The germline gives CDR1 SGHDN, CDR2 FVKESK. V was pared by 4 bases and J by 0 bases, with 3 bases of the junction left unmatched. The CDR3 is made up of 15 amino acids. CDR3 residues: CASSPTGRAKNIQYF. The CDR3 DNA follows: TGTGCCAGCAGCCCGACAGGGAGAGCCAAAAACATTCAGTACTTC.

CDR3 sequence: CASSSRGGQPQHF. CDR3 nucleotide sequence: TGTGCCAGCAGCTCCCGCGGGGGTCAGCCCCAGCATTTT. V usage is TRBV7-3 and J usage is TRBJ1-5; the D gene is possibly TRBD1 (5 bases). Germline CDR1 reads SGHTA; CDR2 reads FQGTGA. This CDR3 is 13 amino acids long. Trimming took off 4 bases at V and 6 bases at J, with 10 bases between the two ends.

This clone was found once. J is TRBJ1-1 and V is TRBV2; D not resolved. The CDR3 is made up of 14 amino acids. With 5 bases removed from V and 5 bases from J, the gap between germline ends came to 15 bases. From germline, CDR1 is SNHLY and CDR2 FYNNEI. The CDR3 DNA reads TGTGCCAGCAGTTTCTCTTCCCGGGGTACTGAAGCTTTCTTT. Its protein product is CASSFSSRGTEAFF.

V usage is TRBV7-9 and J usage is TRBJ1-2; TRBD1 might be the D (6 bases). Trimming left V 3 bases short and J 1 base short, with 18 bases between. The CDR3 runs 17 residues. Germline-derived CDR1 and CDR2 are SEHNR and FQNEAQ (reference sequence). The CDR3 sequence: CASSFSLVGQFNYGYTF. As DNA, the CDR3 is TGTGCCAGCAGCTTCTCTTTAGTAGGACAGTTTAACTATGGCTACACCTTC.

The rearrangement joins TRBV5-1 to TRBJ2-3; D is uncertain. The V gene lost 1 base and the J gene lost 3 bases, with 9 bases spanning the gap. The CDR3 covers 14 residues. Germline CDR1 reads SGHRS; CDR2 reads YFSETQ. The CDR3 loop reads CASSLSQLTDTQYF. In nucleotides, the CDR3 is TGCGCCAGCAGCTTGTCACAGCTTACAGATACGCAGTATTTT.

This chain connects TRBV4-3 to TRBJ2-7; the match to TRBD1 covers 9 bases. This CDR3 is 14 amino acids long. The germline V gene has CDR1 LGHNA and CDR2 YSLEER. The V segment lost 0 bases and the J segment 6 bases; nucleotides outside the gene matches: 3. CDR3 in DNA: TGCGCCAGCAGCCAAGATGGACAGGGGATCGAGCAGTACTTC. It is translated as CASSQDGQGIEQYF.

V gene TRBV7-2 combines with J gene TRBJ2-7, with 12 bases identical to TRBD2. V dropped 5 bases and J dropped 5; count of bases not matched to a gene: 10. Germline V gives CDR1 SGHTA, CDR2 FQGNSA. The CDR3 extends over 16 amino acids. CDR3 coding DNA: TGTGCCAGCAGCCTGACTAGCGGGAGTTCGCAGAACGAGCAGTACTTC. This encodes CASSLTSGSSQNEQYF. The whole variable domain, filled in from reference TRBV7-2 and TRBJ2-7, reads GAGVSQSPSNKVTEKGKDVELRCDPISGHTALYWYRQSLGQGLEFLIYFQGNSAPDKSGLPSDRFSAERTGGSVSTLTIQRTQQEDSAVYLCASSLTSGSSQNEQYFGPGTRLTVT.

The rearrangement links TRBV9 to TRBJ2-1; 7 nucleotides align to TRBD1. V shed 4 bases, J shed 10 bases, and the junction held 14 bases outside the gene matches. The CDR3 totals 15 residues. CDR1 and CDR2 from the germline V gene are SGDLS and YYNGEE. This CDR3 reads CASSSLGISQGEQFF. The CDR3 DNA is TGTGCCAGCAGCTCCCTCGGGATTTCACAGGGGGAGCAGTTCTTC.

The rearrangement joins TRBV19 to TRBJ1-2, with D perhaps TRBD1 (6 bases). The V end lost 4 bases, the J end lost 0 bases, and 12 bases lay between the germline ends. The germline V gene has CDR1 LNHDA and CDR2 SQIVND (reference sequence). There are 15 residues in the CDR3. The CDR3 nucleotides are TGTGCCAGTAGTAACCGGGACATCGCTAACTATGGCTACACCTTC. The encoded protein is CASSNRDIANYGYTF.

J is TRBJ2-5 and V is TRBV18; D uncertain. Trimming took off 3 bases at V and 5 bases at J, with 10 bases between the two ends. This CDR3 spans 13 amino acids. Germline V gene data show CDR1 as KGHSH and CDR2 as LQKENI. CDR3 protein: CASSPLIGETQYF. Written as DNA, the CDR3 is TGTGCCAGCTCACCGCTCATCGGGGAGACCCAGTACTTC.

This rearrangement joins TRBV29-1 to TRBJ2-5, with TRBD1 matching over 10 bases. Germline V lookup: CDR1 SQVTM, CDR2 ANQGSEA. This CDR3 has 15 residues. V shed 6 bases and J 4 bases; nucleotides not matched to a gene: 11. The chain's CDR3 is CSVRRGTGVLETQYF. CDR3 nucleotide sequence: TGCAGCGTCAGACGGGGGACAGGGGTATTAGAGACCCAGTACTTC.

The V call is TRBV7-2, the J call TRBJ1-2; TRBD1 might be the D (5 bases). Between the trimmed V and J ends, which lost 2 bases and 0 bases, there was a span of 22 bases. CDR1 and CDR2 (germline): SGHTA, FQGNSA. The CDR3 runs 19 residues. CDR3 residues: CASSLKIGQGTYSNYGYTF. The DNA of the CDR3 is TGTGCCAGCAGCTTAAAAATTGGGCAGGGAACATATTCTAACTATGGCTACACCTTC.